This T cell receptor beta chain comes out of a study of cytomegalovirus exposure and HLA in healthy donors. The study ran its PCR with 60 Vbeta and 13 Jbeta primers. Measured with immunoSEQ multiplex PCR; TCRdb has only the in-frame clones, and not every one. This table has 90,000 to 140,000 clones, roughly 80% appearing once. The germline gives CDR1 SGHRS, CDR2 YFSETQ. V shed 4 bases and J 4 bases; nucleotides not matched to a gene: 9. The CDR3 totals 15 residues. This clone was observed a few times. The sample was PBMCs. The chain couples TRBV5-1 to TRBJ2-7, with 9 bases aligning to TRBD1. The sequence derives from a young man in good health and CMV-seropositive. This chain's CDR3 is CASSAGQGRVYEQYF. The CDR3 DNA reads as TGCGCCAGCAGCGCGGGACAGGGAAGAGTTTACGAGCAGTACTTC. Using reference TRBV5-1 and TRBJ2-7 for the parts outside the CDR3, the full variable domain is KAGVTQTPRYLIKTRGQQVTLSCSPISGHRSVSWYQQTPGQGLQFLFEYFSETQRNKGNFPGRFSGRQFSNSRSEMNVSTLELGDSALYLCASSAGQGRVYEQYFGPGTRLTVT.